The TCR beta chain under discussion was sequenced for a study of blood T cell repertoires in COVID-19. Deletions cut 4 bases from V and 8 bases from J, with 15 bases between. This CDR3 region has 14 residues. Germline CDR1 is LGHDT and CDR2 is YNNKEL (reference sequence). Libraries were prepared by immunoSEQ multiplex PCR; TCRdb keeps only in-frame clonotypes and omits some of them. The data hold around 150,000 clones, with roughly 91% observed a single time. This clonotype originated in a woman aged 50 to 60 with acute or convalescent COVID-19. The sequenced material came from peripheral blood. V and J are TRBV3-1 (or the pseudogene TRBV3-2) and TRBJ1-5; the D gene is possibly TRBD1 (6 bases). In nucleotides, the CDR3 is TGTGCCAGCAGCCCAAGGGGGTTCGGGAAGCCCCAGCATTTT. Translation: CASSPRGFGKPQHF.